This passage covers 18 T cell receptor beta chains from one sample sequenced in a study of cytomegalovirus exposure and HLA in healthy donors. Primers: 60 Vbeta forward and 13 Jbeta reverse. The method was immunoSEQ multiplex PCR; TCRdb's version includes in-frame clones alone and lacks a portion of them. The sample lists over 65,000 clones; 70% to 80% were seen once. The sample was PBMCs. Source of these receptors: a man in his fifties or sixties in good health and CMV-seronegative.

This clone was observed a few times. The V and J genes are TRBV28 and TRBJ2-5, with 9 bases matching TRBD1. The DNA end is a closer match to TRBJ2-7, so the J assignment may be wrong. Germline lookup yields CDR1 MDHEN and CDR2 SYDVKM. The CDR3 covers 14 residues. This CDR3 reads CASSDGQGRYEQYF. The DNA for the CDR3 is TGTGCCAGCAGCGATGGACAGGGGAGGTACGAGCAGTACTTC.

The rearrangement uses TRBV19 and TRBJ2-2; 13 bases agree with TRBD2. CDR1 is LNHDA and CDR2 is SQIVND in the germline V gene (reference sequence). The ends lost 7 bases at V and 3 bases at J; junction bases unmatched: 14. The CDR3 length is 19 residues. Written as DNA, the CDR3 is TGTGCCAGTACCCAACCGCGAGGACTAGCGGGGGCCTACACCGGGGAGCTGTTTTTT. Translated: CASTQPRGLAGAYTGELFF.

The chain has TRBV10-3 and TRBJ2-7; TRBD1 matches at 7 bases. Germline V gene sequence: CDR1 ENHRY, CDR2 SYGVKD. This CDR3 is built from 12 residues. Trimming cost V 11 bases and J 2 bases; bases outside gene matches: 6. CDR3 protein: CAATGQPYEQYF. CDR3 DNA sequence: TGTGCCGCGACGGGACAGCCCTACGAGCAGTACTTC.

This chain connects TRBV6-5 to TRBJ1-1; D possibly corresponds to TRBD1 (6 bases). V was shortened by 2 bases and J by 10 bases, with 20 bases between the two germline ends. Germline V gene sequence: CDR1 MNHEY, CDR2 SVGAGI. The CDR3 is 15 residues long. The CDR3 DNA reads as TGTGCCAGCAGTTACGATGGGGCAGGGGCGGTAGGAGCTTTCTTT. Its protein product is CASSYDGAGAVGAFF.

This clone was found a few times. The genes are TRBV6-6 and TRBJ2-7; 13 bases fit TRBD2. Germline V gene sequence: CDR1 MNHNY, CDR2 SVGAGI (reference sequence). Trimming removed 4 bases from V and 6 bases from J; junction bases left unmatched: 3. The CDR3 covers 14 residues. The CDR3 spells CASSSGTSGVEQYF. CDR3 nucleotide sequence: TGTGCCAGCAGTTCCGGGACTAGCGGGGTCGAGCAGTACTTC.

The genes are TRBV9 and TRBJ2-5, with TRBD1 matching over 8 bases. CDR1 and CDR2 from the germline V gene are SGDLS and YYNGEE. With 1 base clipped from V and 4 bases from J, the junction kept 0 bases outside the gene matches. This CDR3 spans 13 amino acids. CDR3 region: CASSVTGGETQYF. The CDR3, as DNA: TGTGCCAGCAGCGTAACAGGGGGAGAGACCCAGTACTTC.

The gene calls are TRBV5-4 and TRBJ1-4; D unresolved. Germline CDR1 is SGHNT and CDR2 is YYREEE (reference sequence). V dropped 2 bases and J dropped 7 bases, with 15 bases sitting between them. The CDR3 covers 15 residues. CDR3 sequence: CASSFFGRHGEKLFF. The CDR3, as DNA: TGTGCCAGCAGCTTTTTTGGGCGCCATGGTGAAAAACTGTTTTTT.

This clone showed up just a few times. The J gene is TRBJ1-5, the V gene TRBV7-2; D not certain. Germline assignment: CDR1 SGHTA and CDR2 FQGNSA. The CDR3 runs to 15 residues. V shed 1 base and J shed 2 bases, with 9 bases lying between them. CDR3 bases: TGTGCCAGCAGCTTAGTCGGCCGGGGCAATCAGCCCCAGCATTTT. Amino acid sequence: CASSLVGRGNQPQHF.

The CDR3 spells CASSAGDRGLNQPQHF. The CDR3 region has the DNA TGTGCCAGTAGTGCGGGGGACAGGGGGTTAAATCAGCCCCAGCATTTT. This chain links TRBV19 with TRBJ1-5, with 11 bases matching TRBD1. Germline V CDR1 and CDR2: LNHDA, SQIVND (reference sequence). CDR3 size: 16 residues. Trimming removed 5 bases from V and 4 bases from J; junction bases left unmatched: 7.

The chain links TRBV5-6 to TRBJ2-1; TRBD1 matches 7 bases. From germline, CDR1 is SGHDT and CDR2 YYEEEE. The V segment lost 5 bases and the J segment 3 bases; nucleotides outside the gene matches: 11. The CDR3 is made up of 16 amino acids. The CDR3 spells CASSLQGTVLYNEQFF. The CDR3 DNA sequence: TGTGCCAGCAGTCTTCAGGGGACAGTCCTCTACAATGAGCAGTTCTTC.

This sequence joins TRBV19 and TRBJ1-6; possible D gene TRBD1, 5 bases. Germline CDR1 LNHDA, CDR2 SQIVND (reference sequence). This CDR3 comprises 16 residues. V lost 3 bases to trimming and J lost 7 bases, with 16 bases between them. The CDR3 is CASSIHPQGVNSPLHF. The CDR3 region has the DNA TGTGCCAGTAGTATTCACCCCCAGGGCGTCAATTCACCCCTCCACTTT.

The chain carries TRBV9 and TRBJ2-1; D might be TRBD2 (5 bases). Trimming removed 5 bases from V and 10 bases from J, with 7 bases in between. The CDR3 loop spans 10 amino acids. The germline CDR1 and CDR2 sequences are SGDLS and YYNGEE. The CDR3 reads CASSRLEQFF. In DNA, the CDR3 is TGTGCCAGCAGTCGACTAGAGCAGTTCTTC.

The V gene is TRBV28, the J gene TRBJ2-1, with D tentatively TRBD2 (7 bases). Trimming shortened V by 3 bases and J by 9 bases, and 12 bases separated the two germline ends. Germline CDR1 MDHEN, CDR2 SYDVKM. CDR3 size: 13 residues. The CDR3 sequence is CASSLGGRGEQFF. The DNA for the CDR3 is TGTGCCAGCAGTTTGGGGGGGCGCGGTGAGCAGTTCTTC.

V is TRBV6-5 and J is TRBJ1-2; D uncertain. This CDR3 is 15 amino acids long. With 7 bases removed from V and 8 bases from J, the gap between germline ends came to 23 bases. Germline assignment: CDR1 MNHEY and CDR2 SVGAGI. The CDR3 nucleotides read TGTGCCAGCAAAACTGGTTCGTCGGGGTGGCGCGGCTACACCTTC. This sequence encodes CASKTGSSGWRGYTF.

The chain recombines TRBV9 with TRBJ2-5; a weak D match, TRBD2 (5 bases). The end of the DNA aligns better with TRBJ2-7, so the J call may be wrong. CDR1 and CDR2 (germline): SGDLS, YYNGEE. The CDR3 is 14 residues long. The CDR3 region is CASSVDGVPYEQYF. CDR3 coding DNA: TGTGCCAGCAGCGTAGACGGGGTCCCCTACGAGCAGTACTTC.

This clone was observed a few times. The chain employs TRBV7-3 and TRBJ2-2; unclear D gene. This CDR3 contains 12 residues. The ends were cut back, 5 bases at V and 7 bases at J, with 8 bases in the middle. Germline V lookup: CDR1 SGHTA, CDR2 FQGTGA. CDR3 loop: CASSPYNGELFF. CDR3 sequence (DNA): TGTGCCAGCAGCCCTTATAACGGGGAGCTGTTTTTT.

CDR3 nucleotide sequence: TGTGCCAGCAGCCCCCAGGGCGACGAGCAGTACTTC. It is translated as CASSPQGDEQYF. V and J are TRBV9 and TRBJ2-7; a possible D gene is TRBD1 (5 bases). The CDR3 runs to 12 residues. The V end was cut by 4 bases, the J end by 5 bases, with 10 bases between. Germline assignment: CDR1 SGDLS and CDR2 YYNGEE. Full variable domain (rest looked up from reference TRBV9 and TRBJ2-7): DSGVTQTPKHLITATGQRVTLRCSPRSGDLSVYWYQQSLDQGLQFLIQYYNGEERAKGNILERFSAQQFPDLHSELNLSSLELGDSALYFCASSPQGDEQYFGPGTRLTVT.

The chain is built from TRBV4-1 and TRBJ2-1; no definite D call. The CDR3 is made up of 15 amino acids. V gave up 1 base and J gave up 2 bases, with 9 bases separating them. Per the germline V gene, CDR1 is MGHRA and CDR2 is YSYEKL. The CDR3 spells CASSQGLDPYNEQFF. Written as DNA, the CDR3 is TGCGCCAGCAGCCAAGGGCTAGACCCCTACAATGAGCAGTTCTTC.